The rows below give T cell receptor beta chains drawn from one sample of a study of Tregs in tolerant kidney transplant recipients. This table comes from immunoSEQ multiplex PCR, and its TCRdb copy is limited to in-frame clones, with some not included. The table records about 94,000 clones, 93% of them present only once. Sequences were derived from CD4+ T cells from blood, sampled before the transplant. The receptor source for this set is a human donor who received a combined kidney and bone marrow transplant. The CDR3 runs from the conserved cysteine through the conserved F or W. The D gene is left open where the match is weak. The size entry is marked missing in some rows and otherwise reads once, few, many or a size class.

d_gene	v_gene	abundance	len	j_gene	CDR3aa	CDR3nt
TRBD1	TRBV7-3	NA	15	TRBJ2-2	CASSPATGPGGELFF	TGTGCCAGCAGCCCCGCGACAGGGCCTGGCGGGGAGCTGTTTTTT
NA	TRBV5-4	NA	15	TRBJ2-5	CASSLGDSSQETQYF	TGTGCCAGCAGCTTGGGCGACAGCTCTCAAGAGACCCAGTACTTC
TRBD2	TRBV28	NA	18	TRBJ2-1	CASSSPSSGGVSYNEQFF	TGTGCCAGCAGTTCCCCCTCTAGCGGGGGCGTCTCCTACAATGAGCAGTTCTTC
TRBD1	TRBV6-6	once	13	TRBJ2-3	CAAQGAGTDTQYF	TGTGCCGCACAGGGGGCGGGCACAGATACGCAGTATTTT
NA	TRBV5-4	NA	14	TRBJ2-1	CASSFTRQYNEQFF	TGTGCCAGCAGCTTTACGAGGCAGTACAATGAGCAGTTCTTC
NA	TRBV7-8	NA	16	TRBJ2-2	CASSPTGQINTGELFF	TGTGCCAGCAGCCCCACCGGACAGATAAACACCGGGGAGCTGTTTTTT
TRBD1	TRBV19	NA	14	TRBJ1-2	CASRTGGFVRGYTF	TGTGCCAGTAGAACAGGGGGATTCGTTCGTGGCTACACCTTC
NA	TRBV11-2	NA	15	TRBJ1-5	CASSLASGPNQPQHF	TGTGCCAGCAGCTTAGCGTCAGGGCCGAATCAGCCCCAGCATTTT
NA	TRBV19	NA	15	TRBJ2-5	CASSPNRDNQETQYF	TGTGCCAGTAGTCCGAACCGGGACAACCAAGAGACCCAGTACTTC
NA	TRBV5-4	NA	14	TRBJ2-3	CASSLEVRADTQYF	TGTGCCAGCAGCTTGGAAGTGCGGGCAGATACGCAGTATTTT
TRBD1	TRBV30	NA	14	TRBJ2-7	CAWSVGQGSYEQYF	TGTGCCTGGAGTGTAGGACAGGGCTCCTACGAGCAGTACTTC
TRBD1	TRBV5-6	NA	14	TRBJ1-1	CASSGRDRDSEAFF	TGTGCCAGCAGCGGCCGGGACAGGGACTCCGAAGCTTTCTTT
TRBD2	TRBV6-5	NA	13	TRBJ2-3	CASTSGGARRQYF	TGTGCCAGCACGAGCGGGGGCGCCCGGAGGCAGTATTTT
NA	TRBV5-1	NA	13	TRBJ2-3	CASSLSQGDTQYF	TGCGCCAGCAGCTTAAGTCAGGGAGATACGCAGTATTTT
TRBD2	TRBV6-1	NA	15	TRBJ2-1	CASRRTSGRDNEQFF	TGTGCCAGCAGGCGCACTAGCGGGAGGGACAATGAGCAGTTCTTC
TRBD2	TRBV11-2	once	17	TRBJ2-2	CASSLRASGGPTGELFF	TGTGCCAGCAGCTTAAGGGCTAGCGGGGGACCCACCGGGGAGCTGTTTTTT
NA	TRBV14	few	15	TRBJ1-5	CASSQDGRDGQPQHF	TGTGCCAGCAGCCAAGACGGCAGGGATGGTCAGCCCCAGCATTTT
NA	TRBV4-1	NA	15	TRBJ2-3	CASSQVGAGTDTQYF	TGCGCCAGCAGCCAAGTCGGAGCGGGCACAGATACGCAGTATTTT
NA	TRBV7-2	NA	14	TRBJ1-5	CASSLYEGSQPQHF	TGTGCCAGCAGCCTCTACGAGGGAAGTCAGCCCCAGCATTTT
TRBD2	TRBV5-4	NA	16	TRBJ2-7	CASSLGGTSGRFEQYF	TGTGCCAGCAGCTTGGGGGGGACTAGCGGGAGGTTCGAGCAGTACTTC
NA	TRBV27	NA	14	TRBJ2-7	CASTPRGSLYEQYF	TGTGCCAGCACCCCGCGGGGTTCATTGTACGAGCAGTACTTC
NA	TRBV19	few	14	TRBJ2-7	CASSSRGVAYEQYF	TGTGCCAGTAGTTCCCGGGGAGTTGCCTACGAGCAGTACTTC
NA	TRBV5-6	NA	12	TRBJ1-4	CASSLAGGPGLF	TGTGCCAGCAGCTTGGCCGGGGGGCCGGGACTTTTT
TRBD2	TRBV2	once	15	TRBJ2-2	CASSAGLAGAGELFF	TGTGCCAGCAGTGCCGGACTAGCGGGAGCCGGGGAGCTGTTTTTT
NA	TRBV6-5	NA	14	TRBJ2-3	CASSYSGRTDTQYF	TGTGCCAGCAGTTACTCGGGCCGCACAGATACGCAGTATTTT
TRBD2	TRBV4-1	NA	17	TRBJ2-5	CASSQGLAGSSQETQYF	TGCGCCAGCAGCCAAGGACTAGCGGGGAGCTCCCAAGAGACCCAGTACTTC
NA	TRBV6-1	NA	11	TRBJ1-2	CASSAAYGYTF	TGTGCCAGCAGTGCTGCGTATGGCTACACCTTC
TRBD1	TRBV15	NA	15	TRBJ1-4	CATSRGTGKGEKLFF	TGTGCCACCAGCAGAGGGACAGGGAAGGGTGAAAAACTGTTTTTT
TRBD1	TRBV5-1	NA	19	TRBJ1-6	CASKFRTGIVGSYNSPLHF	TGCGCCAGCAAATTCCGGACAGGGATCGTAGGCTCCTATAATTCACCCCTCCACTTT
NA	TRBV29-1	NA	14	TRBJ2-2	CSVEDGIDTGELFF	TGCAGCGTTGAAGACGGGATAGACACCGGGGAGCTGTTTTTT
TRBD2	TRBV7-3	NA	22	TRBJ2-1	CASSLTSSKTSGRWSTYNEQFF	TGTGCCAGCAGCTTAACCTCGTCTAAGACTAGCGGGAGATGGAGTACCTACAATGAGCAGTTCTTC
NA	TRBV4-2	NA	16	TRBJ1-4	CASSQTQWVTNEKLFF	TGTGCCAGCAGCCAGACTCAGTGGGTAACTAATGAAAAACTGTTTTTT
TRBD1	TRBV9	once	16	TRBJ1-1	CASSSGQGLGNTEAFF	TGTGCCAGCAGCTCAGGACAGGGATTAGGGAACACTGAAGCTTTCTTT
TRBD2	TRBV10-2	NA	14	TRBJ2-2	CASRELAGPGELFF	TGCGCCAGCAGAGAGCTAGCGGGGCCCGGGGAGCTGTTTTTT
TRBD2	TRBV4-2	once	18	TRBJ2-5	CASSQVVGLAGGQETQYF	TGTGCCAGCAGCCAAGTGGTGGGACTAGCGGGGGGCCAAGAGACCCAGTACTTC
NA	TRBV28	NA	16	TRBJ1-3	CASSFPSEGSGNTIYF	TGTGCCAGCAGTTTCCCGTCCGAGGGCTCTGGAAACACCATATATTTT
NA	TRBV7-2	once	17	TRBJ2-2	CASSLGRALVNTGELFF	TGTGCCAGCAGCTTAGGCAGGGCGTTAGTGAACACCGGGGAGCTGTTTTTT
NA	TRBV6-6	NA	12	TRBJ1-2	CASSLGREGYTF	TGTGCCAGCAGTCTAGGCAGGGAAGGCTACACCTTC
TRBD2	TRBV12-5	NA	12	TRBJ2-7	CATGWGGYEQYF	TGTGCCACTGGGTGGGGGGGGTACGAGCAGTACTTC